This T cell receptor beta chain originates from a study of control samples from healthy donors and cancer patients. The CDR3 totals 18 residues. From germline, CDR1 is KGHSH and CDR2 LQKENI. V lost 3 bases, J lost 7 bases, and 14 bases stayed unmatched. There are a few counts of this clone. Repertoires were generated with immunoSEQ multiplex PCR, while TCRdb's copy carries only in-frame clones and drops some. Among approximately 110,000 clones, about nine tenths were seen once, and the ten largest hold 6.5% to 9%. The sequence derives from a woman younger than 30 in good health. This chain joins TRBV18 and TRBJ2-1; 11 bases match TRBD2. The specimen was blood. The CDR3 loop reads CASSPGQRTSGGLNEQFF. CDR3 coding DNA: TGTGCCAGCTCACCTGGGCAGCGAACTAGCGGGGGCTTGAATGAGCAGTTCTTC.